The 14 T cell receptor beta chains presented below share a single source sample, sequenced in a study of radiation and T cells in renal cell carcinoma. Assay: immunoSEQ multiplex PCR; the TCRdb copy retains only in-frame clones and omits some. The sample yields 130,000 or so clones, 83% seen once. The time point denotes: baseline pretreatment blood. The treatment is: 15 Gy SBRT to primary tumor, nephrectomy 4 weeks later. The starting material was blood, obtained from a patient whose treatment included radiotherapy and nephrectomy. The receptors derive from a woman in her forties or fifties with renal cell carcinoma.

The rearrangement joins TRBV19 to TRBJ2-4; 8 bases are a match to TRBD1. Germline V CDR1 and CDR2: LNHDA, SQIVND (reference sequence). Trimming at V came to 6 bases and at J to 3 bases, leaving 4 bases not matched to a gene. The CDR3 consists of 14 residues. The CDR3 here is CASSLTGVKNIQYF. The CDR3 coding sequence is TGTGCCAGTAGCCTGACAGGGGTCAAAAACATTCAGTACTTC.

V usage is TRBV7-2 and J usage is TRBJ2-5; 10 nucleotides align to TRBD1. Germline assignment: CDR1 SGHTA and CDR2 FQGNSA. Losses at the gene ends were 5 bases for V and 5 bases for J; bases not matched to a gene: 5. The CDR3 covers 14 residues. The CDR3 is CASSPTGGRETQYF. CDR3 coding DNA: TGTGCCAGCAGCCCGACAGGGGGCCGGGAGACCCAGTACTTC.

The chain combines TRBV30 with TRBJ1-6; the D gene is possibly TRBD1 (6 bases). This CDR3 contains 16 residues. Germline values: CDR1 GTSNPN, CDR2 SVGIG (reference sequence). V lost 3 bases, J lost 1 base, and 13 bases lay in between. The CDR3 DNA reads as TGTGCCTGGAGCCCCCGGGGGGCGTCCTATAATTCACCCCTCCACTTT. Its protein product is CAWSPRGASYNSPLHF.

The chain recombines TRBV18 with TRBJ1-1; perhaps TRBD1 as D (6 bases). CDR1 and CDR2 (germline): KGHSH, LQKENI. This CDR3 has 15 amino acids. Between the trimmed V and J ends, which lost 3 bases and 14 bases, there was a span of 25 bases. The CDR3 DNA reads TGTGCCAGCTCACCCTTAGGACCTAACCGGGACACCGTCTTCTTT. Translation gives CASSPLGPNRDTVFF.

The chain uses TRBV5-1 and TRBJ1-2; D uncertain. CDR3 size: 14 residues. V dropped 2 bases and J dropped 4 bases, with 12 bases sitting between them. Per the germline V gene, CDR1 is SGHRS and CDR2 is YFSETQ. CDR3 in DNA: TGCGCCAGCAGCTTAGACACCGGGATCTATGGCTACACCTTC. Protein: CASSLDTGIYGYTF.

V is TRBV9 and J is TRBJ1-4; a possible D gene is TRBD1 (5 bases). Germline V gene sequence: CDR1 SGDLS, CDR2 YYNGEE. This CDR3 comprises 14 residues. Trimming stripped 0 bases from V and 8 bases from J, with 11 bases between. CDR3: CASSVAARDEKLFF. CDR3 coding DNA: TGTGCCAGCAGCGTAGCGGCTAGGGACGAAAAACTGTTTTTT.

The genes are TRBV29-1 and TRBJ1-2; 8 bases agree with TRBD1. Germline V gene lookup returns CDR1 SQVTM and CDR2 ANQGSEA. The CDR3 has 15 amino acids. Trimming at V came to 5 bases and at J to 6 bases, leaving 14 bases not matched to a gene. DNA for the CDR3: TGCAGCGTTCGCACCTCGACAGGGGTTCTCGATGGCTACACCTTC. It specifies CSVRTSTGVLDGYTF.

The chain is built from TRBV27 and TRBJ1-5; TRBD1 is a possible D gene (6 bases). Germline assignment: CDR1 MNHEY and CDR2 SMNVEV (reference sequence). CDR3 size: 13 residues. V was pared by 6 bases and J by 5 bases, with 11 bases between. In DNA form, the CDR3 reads TGTGCCAGCAGCCGGGACACCTATCAGCCCCAGCATTTT. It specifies CASSRDTYQPQHF.

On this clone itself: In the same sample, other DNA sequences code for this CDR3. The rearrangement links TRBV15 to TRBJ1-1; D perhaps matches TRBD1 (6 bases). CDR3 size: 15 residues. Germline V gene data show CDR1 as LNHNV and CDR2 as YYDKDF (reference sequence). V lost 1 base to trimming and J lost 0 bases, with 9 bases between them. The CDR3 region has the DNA TGTGCCACCAGCAGAGGCAGGGGAGTGAACACTGAAGCTTTCTTT. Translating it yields CATSRGRGVNTEAFF. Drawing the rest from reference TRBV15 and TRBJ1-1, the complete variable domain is DAMVIQNPRYQVTQFGKPVTLSCSQTLNHNVMYWYQQKSSQAPKLLFHYYDKDFNNEADTPDNFQSRRPNTSFCFLDIRSPGLGDTAMYLCATSRGRGVNTEAFFGQGTRLTVV.

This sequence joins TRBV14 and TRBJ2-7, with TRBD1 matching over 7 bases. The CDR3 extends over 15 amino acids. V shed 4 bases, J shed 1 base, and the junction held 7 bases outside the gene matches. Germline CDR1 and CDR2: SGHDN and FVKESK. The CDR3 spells CASSLGQMLSYEQYF. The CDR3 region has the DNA TGTGCCAGCAGCCTGGGACAGATGCTTTCCTACGAGCAGTACTTC.

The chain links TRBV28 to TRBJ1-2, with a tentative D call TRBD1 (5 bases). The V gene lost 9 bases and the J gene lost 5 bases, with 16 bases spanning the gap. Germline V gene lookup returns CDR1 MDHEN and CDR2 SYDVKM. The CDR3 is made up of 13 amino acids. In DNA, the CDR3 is TGTGCCAGTCGGGATGGAGGGGCGTATGGCTACACCTTC. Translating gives CASRDGGAYGYTF.

CDR3 region: CASSGGGGRTDTQYF. The CDR3 DNA reads TGTGCCAGCAGCGGAGGTGGCGGCCGCACAGATACGCAGTATTTT. J is TRBJ2-3 and V is TRBV9; D is unresolved. Germline V CDR1 and CDR2: SGDLS, YYNGEE. Trimming took off 3 bases at V and 1 base at J, with 12 bases between the two ends. This CDR3 region has 15 residues.

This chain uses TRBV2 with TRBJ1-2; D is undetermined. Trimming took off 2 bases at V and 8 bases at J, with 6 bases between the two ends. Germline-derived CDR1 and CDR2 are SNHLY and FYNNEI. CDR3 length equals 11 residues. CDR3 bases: TGTGCCAGCAGTGAACCGGGAGGCTACACCTTC. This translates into CASSEPGGYTF.

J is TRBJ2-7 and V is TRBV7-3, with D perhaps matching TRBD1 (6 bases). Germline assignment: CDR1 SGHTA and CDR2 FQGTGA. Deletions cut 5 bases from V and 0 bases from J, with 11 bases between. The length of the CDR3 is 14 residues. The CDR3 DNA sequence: TGTGCCAGCAGCCCTCAGACAGGCTCCTACGAGCAGTACTTC. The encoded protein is CASSPQTGSYEQYF.